A selection of T cell receptor beta chains follows, all from one sample in a study of cytomegalovirus exposure and HLA in healthy donors. Profiling relied on immunoSEQ multiplex PCR, and the TCRdb table lists in-frame clones only, not all of them. The sample carries roughly 310,000 clones, nearly 90% recorded once. The sample comprised PBMCs. Receptor source: a man aged 25-45 years in good health and CMV-seronegative. Both conserved end residues are part of each CDR3. Fields, in order: J gene, D gene, V gene, clone size, CDR3 protein, CDR3 DNA. A D gene is named only where the DNA matches it firmly. Clone size, where shown, is once, few, many, or a class for clones that have expanded.

TRBJ2-7	TRBD2	TRBV19	NA	CASSTGTNYEQYF	TGTGCCAGTAGCACCGGGACTAACTACGAGCAGTACTTC
TRBJ1-4	NA	TRBV19	NA	CASSIGGSDNEKLFF	TGTGCCAGTAGTATAGGGGGCTCCGATAATGAAAAACTGTTTTTT
TRBJ2-7	TRBD1	TRBV11-1	NA	CASSPRGQGLSSYEQYF	TGTGCCAGCAGCCCCAGAGGACAGGGGCTAAGCTCCTACGAGCAGTACTTC
TRBJ2-7	TRBD1	TRBV19	NA	CASSKRAGGSEQYF	TGTGCCAGTAGTAAAAGGGCAGGGGGTAGTGAGCAGTACTTC
TRBJ1-2	NA	TRBV29-1	NA	CSVEDRVGDYGYTF	TGCAGCGTTGAAGATCGGGTAGGGGACTATGGCTACACCTTC
TRBJ2-3	NA	TRBV18	few	CASSPQVTSTDTQYF	TGTGCCAGCTCACCCCAGGTCACTAGCACAGATACGCAGTATTTT
TRBJ1-2	NA	TRBV28	NA	CASSPSGDWNGYTF	TGTGCCAGCAGTCCCTCAGGGGATTGGAATGGCTACACCTTC
TRBJ1-2	NA	TRBV2	NA	CASSAASDSRLYGYTF	TGTGCCAGCAGTGCCGCCTCGGACAGCCGACTCTATGGCTACACCTTC
TRBJ1-2	NA	TRBV9	NA	CASSAVPQGANYGYTF	TGTGCCAGCAGCGCCGTTCCACAGGGAGCTAACTATGGCTACACCTTC
TRBJ2-1	NA	TRBV5-1	NA	CASSLDRDEQFF	TGCGCCAGCAGCTTGGACAGGGATGAGCAGTTCTTC
TRBJ2-7	TRBD2	TRBV6-5	NA	CASSYLSSGGYEQYF	TGTGCCAGCAGTTACCTGTCTAGCGGGGGGTACGAGCAGTACTTC
TRBJ1-5	NA	TRBV19	once	CASSTFPAAAQHF	TGTGCCAGTAGTACCTTTCCCGCCGCGGCCCAGCATTTT
TRBJ1-2	TRBD1	TRBV7-9	once	CASSLSTGEVNGYTF	TGTGCCAGCAGCTTGTCGACAGGGGAGGTGAATGGCTACACCTTC
TRBJ1-2	TRBD1	TRBV19	NA	CASSIDSQGAAGYTF	TGTGCCAGTAGTATAGATTCGCAGGGGGCGGCTGGCTACACCTTC
TRBJ2-1	NA	TRBV2	NA	CASNPIHYNEQFF	TGTGCCAGCAATCCGATACACTACAATGAGCAGTTCTTC
TRBJ1-5	TRBD1	TRBV10-3	few	CAISESGRGQGQPQHF	TGTGCCATCAGTGAGTCTGGCAGGGGGCAGGGTCAGCCCCAGCATTTT
TRBJ2-3	NA	TRBV7-6	NA	CASSGGVWGTDTQYF	TGTGCCAGCAGCGGAGGGGTTTGGGGCACAGATACGCAGTATTTT
TRBJ1-6	NA	TRBV2	NA	CASWGHRNSPLHF	TGTGCCAGCTGGGGACACCGAAATTCACCCCTCCACTTT
TRBJ1-1	NA	TRBV5-1	NA	CASSLSWGLNTEAFF	TGCGCCAGCAGCTTGAGTTGGGGGCTGAACACTGAAGCTTTCTTT
TRBJ1-3	NA	TRBV16	NA	CASSQLRFGNTIYF	TGTGCCAGCAGCCAACTCAGGTTTGGAAACACCATATATTTT
TRBJ2-1	NA	TRBV5-4	NA	CASSLDLEQFF	TGTGCCAGCAGCCTAGACTTAGAGCAGTTCTTC
TRBJ2-5	TRBD2	TRBV4-2	NA	CASSQIQGLAGRETQYF	TGTGCCAGCAGCCAAATCCAAGGACTAGCGGGGAGGGAGACCCAGTACTTC